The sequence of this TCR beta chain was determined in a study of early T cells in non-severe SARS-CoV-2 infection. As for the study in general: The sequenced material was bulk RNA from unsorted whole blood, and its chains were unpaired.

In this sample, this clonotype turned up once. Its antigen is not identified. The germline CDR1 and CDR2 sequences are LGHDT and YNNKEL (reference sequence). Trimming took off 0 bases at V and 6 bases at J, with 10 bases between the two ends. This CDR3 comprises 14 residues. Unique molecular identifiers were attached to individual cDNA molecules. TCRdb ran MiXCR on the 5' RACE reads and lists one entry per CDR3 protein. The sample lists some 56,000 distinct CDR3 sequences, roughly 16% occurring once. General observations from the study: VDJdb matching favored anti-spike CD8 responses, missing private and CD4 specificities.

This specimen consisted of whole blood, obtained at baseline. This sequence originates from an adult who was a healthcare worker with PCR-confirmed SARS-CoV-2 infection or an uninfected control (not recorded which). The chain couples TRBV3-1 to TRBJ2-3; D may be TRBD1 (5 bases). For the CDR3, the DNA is TGTGCCAGCAGCCAAGACAGGGTATCCGATACGCAGTATTTT. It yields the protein CASSQDRVSDTQYF.